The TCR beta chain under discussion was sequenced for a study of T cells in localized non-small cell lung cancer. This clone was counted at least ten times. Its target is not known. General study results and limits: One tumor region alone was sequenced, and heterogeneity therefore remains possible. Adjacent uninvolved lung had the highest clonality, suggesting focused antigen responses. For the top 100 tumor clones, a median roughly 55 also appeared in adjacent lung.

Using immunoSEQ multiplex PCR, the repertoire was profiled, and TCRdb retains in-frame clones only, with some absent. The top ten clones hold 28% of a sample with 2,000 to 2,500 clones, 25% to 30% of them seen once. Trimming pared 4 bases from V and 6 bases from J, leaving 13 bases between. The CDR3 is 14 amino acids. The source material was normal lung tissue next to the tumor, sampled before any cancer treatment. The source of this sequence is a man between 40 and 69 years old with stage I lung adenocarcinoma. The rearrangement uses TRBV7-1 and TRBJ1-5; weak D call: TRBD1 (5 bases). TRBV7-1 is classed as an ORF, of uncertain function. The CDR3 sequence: CASSLGALGQPQHF. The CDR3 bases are TGTGCCAGCAGCTTAGGGGCCCTCGGTCAGCCCCAGCATTTT.